The subject of this entry is one T cell receptor (beta chain). Its antigen is currently not known. The record has no base qualities; no much larger clone is one base away. The data originate from a study of T cell responses to AZD1222 COVID-19 vaccine (dated by TCRdb to the early 2020s). The study in broad terms: AZD1222 recipients given second doses at about 4 weeks or at about 12 weeks were pooled, since spike-specific TCR depth and breadth were not found to differ between the two schedules. Enrollment into the trials was organized by age into subgroups of 18-55, 56-69 and 70-plus years, and those subgroups contained roughly 150, 30 and 60 TCR-sequenced participants, respectively. TCR sequencing covered fewer than 250 trial participants: some 210 given two doses of AZD1222 and 26 given two doses of MenACWY control vaccine. The study at large found these results: The vaccine-associated CD4 TCRs covered the entire spike protein, and the dominant responses fell in regions 160-218 and 743-854. The 56-69-year group was small, and its depth increase did not reach significance, likely because of low power. Because no day 14 peak-response samples were available, repertoires were characterized only after the peak T cell response. After two AZD1222 doses, both the breadth and the depth of spike-specific TCRs were significantly higher than at day 0 and than in MenACWY recipients. Only a handful of AZD1222 recipients were SARS-CoV-2 seropositive at baseline, limiting conclusions about previously exposed vaccinees. Epitopes outside the regions mutated in the B.1.351 and B.1.1.7 variants were reportedly recognized by nearly half of the unique spike-specific TCRs. Participants were mostly white British, with more females than males. The authors suggested clonal diversity may have been underestimated.

Interpreted using the paper, the time point label stands for: baseline before first vaccination. Samples from vaccinated people were obtained from the UK trials COV001 and COV002, which included a single-blind randomized controlled phase 2/3 trial of AZD1222 (ChAdOx1 nCoV-19) in healthy adults. For TCRbeta chain sequencing, PBMC samples were collected from trial participants at day 0 and at day 28 after the second dose. The CDR3 regions of human TCRbeta chains were analyzed by immunosequencing. The authors' analysis ran thus. Repertoire TCRs were matched against a reference library of SARS-CoV-2-specific TCRs generated with the MIRA antigen-specificity platform. Breadth was defined as the fraction of unique TCRs that were SARS-CoV-2-associated, and depth was defined as the fraction of total T cells that were SARS-CoV-2-associated. Using the MIRA data, each spike-specific TCR was mapped to the spike region that the TCR reacts to and placed in a CD4 or CD8 class. Log10-transformed breadth and depth values were compared by one-way ANOVA with Sidak's multiple comparisons tests. Here the immuneACCESS table is served through TCRdb, limited to in-frame sequences with V and J called. Missing clones are a known gap in these copies; in checked studies unresolved V genes cover under half, and the rest lacks a known reason. That table furnishes V, J and clone size, whereas the DNA furnished D and trimming. Recorded for this sample are 60,000 to 75,000 clones; over 75% of them occurred a single time. Around 19% of the sample is taken by the ten largest.

The receptor comes from an adult in good health. The sequencing here drew on peripheral blood, taken on day 0 of AZD1222 vaccination.

The CDR3 is CASSLGRGASTDTQYF. The sequenced DNA: TGTGCCAGCAGCTTAGGGCGGGGGGCCAGCACAGATACGCAGTATTTT. The chain employs TRBV7-2 and TRBJ2-3; the junction holds 8 bases that match TRBD2. Sequences SGHTA (CDR1) and FQGNSA (CDR2) are obtained from the germline V gene. The CDR3 has 16 amino acids, counting the end cysteine and phenylalanine. Only the CDR3 region is kept as DNA, spanning 48 bases read in frame from base 1. V and J are trimmed by 1 base and 0 bases, and the gene matches miss 3 bases of the junction.